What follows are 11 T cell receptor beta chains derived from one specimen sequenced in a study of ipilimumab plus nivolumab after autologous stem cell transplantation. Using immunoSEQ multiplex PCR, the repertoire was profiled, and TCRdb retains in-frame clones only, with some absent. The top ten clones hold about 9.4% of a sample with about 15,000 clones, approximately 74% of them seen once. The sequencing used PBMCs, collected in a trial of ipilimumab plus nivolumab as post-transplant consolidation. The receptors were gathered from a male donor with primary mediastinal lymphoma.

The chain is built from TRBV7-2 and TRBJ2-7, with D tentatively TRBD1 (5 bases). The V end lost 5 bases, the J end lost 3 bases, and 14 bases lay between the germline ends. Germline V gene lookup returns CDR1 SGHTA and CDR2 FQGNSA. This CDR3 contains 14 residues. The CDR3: CASSQGLANYEQYF. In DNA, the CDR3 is TGTGCCAGCAGCCAGGGCCTGGCTAACTACGAGCAGTACTTC.

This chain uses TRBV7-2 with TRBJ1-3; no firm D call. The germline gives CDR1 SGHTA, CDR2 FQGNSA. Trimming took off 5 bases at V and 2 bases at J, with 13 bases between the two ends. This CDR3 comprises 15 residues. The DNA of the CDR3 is TGTGCCAGCAGCCCTCCTGGTCGAACTGGAAACACCATATATTTT. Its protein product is CASSPPGRTGNTIYF. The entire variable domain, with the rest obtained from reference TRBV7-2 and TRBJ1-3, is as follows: GAGVSQSPSNKVTEKGKDVELRCDPISGHTALYWYRQSLGQGLEFLIYFQGNSAPDKSGLPSDRFSAERTGGSVSTLTIQRTQQEDSAVYLCASSPPGRTGNTIYFGEGSWLTVV.

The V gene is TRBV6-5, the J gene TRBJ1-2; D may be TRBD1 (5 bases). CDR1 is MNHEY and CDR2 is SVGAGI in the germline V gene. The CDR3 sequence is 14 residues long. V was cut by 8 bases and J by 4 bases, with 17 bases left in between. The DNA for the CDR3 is TGTGCCAGCCAGAGTGCAGGGTCCTCCTATGGCTACACCTTC. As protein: CASQSAGSSYGYTF.

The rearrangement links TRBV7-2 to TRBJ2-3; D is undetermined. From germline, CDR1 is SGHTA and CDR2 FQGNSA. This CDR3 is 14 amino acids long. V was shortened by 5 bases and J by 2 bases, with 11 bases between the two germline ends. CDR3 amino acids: CASSPSTTTDTQYF. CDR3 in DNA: TGTGCCAGCAGCCCAAGTACTACCACAGATACGCAGTATTTT.

The DNA of the CDR3 is TGTGCCAGCAGCTTACTGACAGGTTCAGGGGGAACCGAAAACATTCAGTACTTC. Protein product: CASSLLTGSGGTENIQYF. The J gene is TRBJ2-4, the V gene TRBV5-6; TRBD1 matches 7 bases. This CDR3 is 18 amino acids long. CDR1 SGHDT and CDR2 YYEEEE come from the germline V gene. The junction had 16 bases not matched to a gene; V was cut back by 2 bases and J by 5 bases. Combining the CDR3 with reference TRBV5-6 and TRBJ2-4 gives the whole variable domain DAGVTQSPTHLIKTRGQQVTLRCSPKSGHDTVSWYQQALGQGPQFIFQYYEEEERQRGNFPDRFSGHQFPNYSSELNVNALLLGDSALYLCASSLLTGSGGTENIQYFGAGTRLSVL.

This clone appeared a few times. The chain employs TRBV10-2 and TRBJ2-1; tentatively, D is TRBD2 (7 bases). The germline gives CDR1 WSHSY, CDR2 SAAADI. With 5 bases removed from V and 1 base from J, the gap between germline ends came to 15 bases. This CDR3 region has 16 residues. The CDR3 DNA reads TGCGCCAGCAGTCCCGGGGGGCCCTTTTCCTACAATGAGCAGTTCTTC. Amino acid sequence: CASSPGGPFSYNEQFF.

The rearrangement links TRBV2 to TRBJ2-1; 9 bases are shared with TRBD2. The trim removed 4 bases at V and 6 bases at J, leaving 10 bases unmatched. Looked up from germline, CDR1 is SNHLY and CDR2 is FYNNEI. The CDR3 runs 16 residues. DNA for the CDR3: TGTGCCAGCAGTGCCACGGGTAGCGGGAGAGGCAATGAGCAGTTCTTC. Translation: CASSATGSGRGNEQFF.

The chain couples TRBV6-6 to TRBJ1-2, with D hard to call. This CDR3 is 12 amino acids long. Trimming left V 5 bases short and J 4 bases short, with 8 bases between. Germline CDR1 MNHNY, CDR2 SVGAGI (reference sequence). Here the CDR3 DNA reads TGTGCCAGCAGTACGGGTTTCTATGGCTACACCTTC. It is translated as CASSTGFYGYTF.

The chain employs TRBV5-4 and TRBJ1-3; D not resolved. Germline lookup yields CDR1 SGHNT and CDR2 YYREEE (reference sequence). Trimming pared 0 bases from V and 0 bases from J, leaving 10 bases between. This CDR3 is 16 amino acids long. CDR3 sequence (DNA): TGTGCCAGCAGCTTGGAGCGGACGATCTCTGGAAACACCATATATTTT. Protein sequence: CASSLERTISGNTIYF.

CDR3 DNA: TGTGCCAGCAGCTTAGGATACCTAGCGGGGGGCTCCCAAGAGACCCAGTACTTC. Residues: CASSLGYLAGGSQETQYF. The chain recombines TRBV7-9 with TRBJ2-5; 11 positions match TRBD2. Per the germline V gene, CDR1 is SEHNR and CDR2 is FQNEAQ (reference sequence). The CDR3 totals 18 residues. With V trimmed by 1 base and J by 1 base, 8 bases remained unmatched.

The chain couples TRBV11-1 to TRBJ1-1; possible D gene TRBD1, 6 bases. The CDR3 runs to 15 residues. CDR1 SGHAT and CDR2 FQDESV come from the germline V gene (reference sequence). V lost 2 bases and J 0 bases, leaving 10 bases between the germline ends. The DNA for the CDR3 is TGTGCCAGCAGCTTAACACGGACAGTGAACACTGAAGCTTTCTTT. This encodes CASSLTRTVNTEAFF.